This T cell receptor beta chain appears in the sequencing data of a study of blood T cell repertoires in COVID-19. With 0 bases removed from V and 4 bases from J, the gap between germline ends came to 13 bases. The germline CDR1 and CDR2 sequences are SGHRS and YFSETQ. There are 15 residues in the CDR3. Clones were read by immunoSEQ multiplex PCR, and TCRdb kept only the in-frame ones, dropping some. The sample has 130,000 to 150,000 clones, 88% seen once; the top ten hold approximately 1.2%. The V and J genes are TRBV5-1 and TRBJ2-5; the D gene is possibly TRBD1 (8 bases). The sequencing sample was made of PBMCs or T cells enriched from blood (not recorded which). The sequence was obtained from a woman in her 30s with acute COVID-19. In DNA, the CDR3 is TGCGCCAGCAGCTTGGCGACAGGGGAGGGAGAGACCCAGTACTTC. Protein: CASSLATGEGETQYF.